This T cell receptor (beta chain) was profiled in a study of blood T cell repertoires in COVID-19. Overall study: COVID-19 samples collected from the United States, Italy and Spain covered acute and convalescent phases. In each case, the material was cDNA or gDNA derived from T cells, B-cell-depleted T cells, or PBMCs.

In germline, CDR1 is MNHNY, CDR2 SVGAGI (reference sequence). The CDR3 spans 13 residues. V was trimmed by 0 bases and J by 7 bases, leaving 9 bases between them. Authors' analysis steps: The authors estimated nucleated cell counts from reference gene primer amplification. Assay: immunoSEQ multiplex PCR; the TCRdb copy retains only in-frame clones and omits some. That table gives V, J and clone size, and the DNA gave D and trimming. The repertoire has 300,000 to 400,000 clones, roughly 87% of them found once; the top ten carry 1%. The TCR was taken from a man aged 50-59 years with active or convalescent COVID-19. The chain employs TRBV6-6 and TRBJ1-2; perhaps TRBD1 as D (5 bases). The sample consisted of peripheral blood. For the CDR3, the DNA is TGTGCCAGCAGTTACTCAGGGGTTTCTGGCTACACCTTC. Protein sequence: CASSYSGVSGYTF.